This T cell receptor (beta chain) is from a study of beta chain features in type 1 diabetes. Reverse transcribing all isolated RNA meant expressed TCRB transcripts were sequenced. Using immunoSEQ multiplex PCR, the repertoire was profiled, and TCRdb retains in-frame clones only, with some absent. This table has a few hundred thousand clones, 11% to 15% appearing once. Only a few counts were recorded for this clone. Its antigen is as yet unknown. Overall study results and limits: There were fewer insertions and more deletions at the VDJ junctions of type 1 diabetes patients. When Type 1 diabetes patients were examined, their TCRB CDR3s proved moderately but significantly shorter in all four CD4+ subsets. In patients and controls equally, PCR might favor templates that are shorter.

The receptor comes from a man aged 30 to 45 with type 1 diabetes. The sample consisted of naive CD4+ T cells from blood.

The DNA for the CDR3 is TGCGCCAGCAGCCAGGACACAGGGTTATCCACAGATACGCAGTATTTT. As protein: CASSQDTGLSTDTQYF. The V and J genes are TRBV4-1 and TRBJ2-3, with D possibly being TRBD1 (6 bases). Germline-derived CDR1 and CDR2 are MGHRA and YSYEKL. This CDR3 spans 16 amino acids. V was clipped by 3 bases and J by 2 bases, with 15 bases between them.